The clone carrying this TCR beta chain has only one observation. This sample stems from a study of T cell changes during pregnancy in multiple sclerosis. V was shortened by 3 bases and J by 4 bases, with 10 bases between the two germline ends. CDR3 size: 13 residues. Germline assignment: CDR1 LNHDA and CDR2 SQIVND (reference sequence). TCRdb's table, derived via immunoSEQ multiplex PCR, lists solely in-frame clones and lacks some. The sample carries 99,000 or so clones, about 93% recorded once. The specimen comprised peripheral blood, sampled after pregnancy. V usage is TRBV19 and J usage is TRBJ2-7; D may be TRBD1 (5 bases). The source of this sequence is a female donor with multiple sclerosis, enrolled in a pregnancy study. In DNA form, the CDR3 reads TGTGCCAGTAGTATTGCGACAGTGTACGAGCAGTACTTC. Protein: CASSIATVYEQYF.